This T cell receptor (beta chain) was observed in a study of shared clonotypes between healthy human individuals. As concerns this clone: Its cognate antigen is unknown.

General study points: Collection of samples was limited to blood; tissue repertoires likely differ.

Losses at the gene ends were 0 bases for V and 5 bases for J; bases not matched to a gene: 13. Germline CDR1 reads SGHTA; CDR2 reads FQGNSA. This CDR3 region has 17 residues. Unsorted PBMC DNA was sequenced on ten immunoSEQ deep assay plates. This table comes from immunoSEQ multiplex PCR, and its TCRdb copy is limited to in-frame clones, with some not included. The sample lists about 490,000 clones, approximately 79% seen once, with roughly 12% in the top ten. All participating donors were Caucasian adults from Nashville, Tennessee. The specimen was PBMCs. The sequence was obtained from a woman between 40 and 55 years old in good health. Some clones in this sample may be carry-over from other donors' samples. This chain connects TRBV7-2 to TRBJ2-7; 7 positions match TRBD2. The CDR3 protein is CASSLAGGAGVPHEQYF. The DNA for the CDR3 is TGTGCCAGCAGCTTAGCGGGAGGGGCGGGAGTTCCCCACGAGCAGTACTTC.